Reported below is one T cell receptor beta chain. Antigen: not known. The data belong to a study of shared clonotypes between healthy human individuals. Study-level results: Unshared clonotypes carried lower generation probabilities than those common to all four donors. Naive CD4 clonotypes overlapped across a handful of donors at 4.5% to 5.5%. Exclusively blood specimens were collected; tissue repertoires likely differ.

Profiled with immunoSEQ multiplex PCR; TCRdb holds only in-frame clones, not every one. The sample has 600,000 to 750,000 clones, about two thirds seen once. The CDR3 is 11 residues long. Germline lookup yields CDR1 SQVTM and CDR2 ANQGSEA. V dropped 3 bases and J dropped 3 bases, with 5 bases sitting between them. The sample taken for sequencing was memory CD4+ T cells sorted from blood. As for subset: CD45RA-negative fraction. The origin of this receptor is a woman aged 25 to 39 in good health. V is TRBV29-1 and J is TRBJ2-5; D is unclear. For the CDR3, the DNA is TGCAGCGTTGAGGGTGAAGAGACCCAGTACTTC. Protein: CSVEGEETQYF.